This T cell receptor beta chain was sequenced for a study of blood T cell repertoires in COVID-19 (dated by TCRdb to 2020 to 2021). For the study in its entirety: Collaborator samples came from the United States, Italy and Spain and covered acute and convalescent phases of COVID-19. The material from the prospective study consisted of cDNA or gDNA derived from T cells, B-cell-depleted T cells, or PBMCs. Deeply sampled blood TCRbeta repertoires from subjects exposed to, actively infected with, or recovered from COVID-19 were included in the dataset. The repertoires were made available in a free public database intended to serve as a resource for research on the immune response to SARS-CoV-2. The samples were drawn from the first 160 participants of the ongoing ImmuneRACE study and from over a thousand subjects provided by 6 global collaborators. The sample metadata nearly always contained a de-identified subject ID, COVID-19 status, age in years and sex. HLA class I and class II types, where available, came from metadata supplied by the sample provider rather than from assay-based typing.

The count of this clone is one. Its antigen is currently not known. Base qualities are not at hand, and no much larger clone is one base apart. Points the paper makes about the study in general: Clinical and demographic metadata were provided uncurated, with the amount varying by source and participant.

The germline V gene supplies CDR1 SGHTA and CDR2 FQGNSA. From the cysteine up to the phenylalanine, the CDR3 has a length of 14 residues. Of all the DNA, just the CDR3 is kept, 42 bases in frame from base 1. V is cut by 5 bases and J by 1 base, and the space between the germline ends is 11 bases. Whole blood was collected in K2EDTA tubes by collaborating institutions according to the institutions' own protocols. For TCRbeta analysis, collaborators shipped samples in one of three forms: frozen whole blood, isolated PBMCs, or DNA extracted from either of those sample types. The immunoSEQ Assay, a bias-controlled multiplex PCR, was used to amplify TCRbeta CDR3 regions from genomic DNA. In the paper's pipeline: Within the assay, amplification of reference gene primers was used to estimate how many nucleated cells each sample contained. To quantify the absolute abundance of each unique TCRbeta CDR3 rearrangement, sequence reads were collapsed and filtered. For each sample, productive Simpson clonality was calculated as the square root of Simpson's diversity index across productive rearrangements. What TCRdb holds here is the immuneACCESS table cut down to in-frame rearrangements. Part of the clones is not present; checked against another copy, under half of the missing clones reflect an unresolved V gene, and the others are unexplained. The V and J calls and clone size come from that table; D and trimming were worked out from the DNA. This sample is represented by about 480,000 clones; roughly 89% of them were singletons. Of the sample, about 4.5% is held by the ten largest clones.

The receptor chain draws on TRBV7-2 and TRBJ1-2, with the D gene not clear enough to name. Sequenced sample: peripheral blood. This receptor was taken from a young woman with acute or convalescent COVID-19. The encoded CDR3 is CASSLFGGNYGYTF. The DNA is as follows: TGTGCCAGCAGCCTGTTCGGAGGTAACTATGGCTACACCTTC.